Listed below are T cell receptor beta chains from one sample, sequenced in a study of OX40 agonist ivuxolimab in advanced cancers. Assay used: immunoSEQ multiplex PCR; TCRdb lists only in-frame clones, some missing. The sample has roughly 80,000 clones, around four fifths seen once. This material consisted of CD4+ or CD8+ T cells sorted from blood, taken in a trial of the OX40 agonist ivuxolimab. These TCRs come from an adult with an advanced solid tumor such as melanoma, head and neck, liver or kidney cancer. CDR3s include the opening cysteine and the closing phenylalanine or tryptophan. The D gene is left open where the match is weak. Rows may omit the clone size; those that give it use once, few, many or a size class.

>-|TRBV4-1|-|TRBJ2-2
CASSRLWNTGELFF
TGCGCCAGCAGCCGCTTGTGGAACACCGGGGAGCTGTTTTTT
>-|TRBV19|-|TRBJ1-1
CASSKGRRRTEAFF
TGTGCCAGTAGTAAAGGGAGGAGGCGGACTGAAGCTTTCTTT
>-|TRBV30|TRBD1|TRBJ1-2
CAWSGPRTGGSYGYTF
TGTGCCTGGAGTGGCCCTAGGACAGGGGGATCCTATGGCTACACCTTC
>-|TRBV5-4|TRBD2|TRBJ2-5
CASSLDFAGVETQYF
TGTGCCAGCAGCTTAGACTTCGCGGGGGTGGAGACCCAGTACTTC
>-|TRBV6-1|-|TRBJ2-1
CASSDQSSYNEQFF
TGTGCCAGCAGTGACCAGAGCTCCTACAATGAGCAGTTCTTC
>-|TRBV4-1|-|TRBJ2-2
CASSQERRGAVIGELFF
TGCGCCAGCAGCCAAGAACGCCGTGGGGCCGTGATCGGGGAGCTGTTTTTT
>-|TRBV9|-|TRBJ1-2
CASSSRLVAGNGYTF
TGTGCCAGCAGCTCGAGGTTGGTAGCAGGGAACGGCTACACCTTC
>-|TRBV19|TRBD2|TRBJ2-5
CASSQLPRGTSDQTQYF
TGTGCCAGTAGCCAACTCCCCCGCGGGACTAGTGATCAGACCCAGTACTTC
>-|TRBV5-4|-|TRBJ1-3
CASSLDRQFGNTIYF
TGTGCCAGCAGCTTAGACAGGCAGTTTGGAAACACCATATATTTT
>-|TRBV15|TRBD2|TRBJ2-6
CATSRGRTRDRSGANVLTF
TGTGCCACCAGCAGAGGAAGGACTAGGGACCGCTCTGGGGCCAACGTCCTGACTTTC
>-|TRBV2|-|TRBJ1-5
CASSPGGGSIQPQHF
TGTGCCAGCAGTCCCGGTGGGGGAAGCATTCAGCCCCAGCATTTT
>-|TRBV7-2|TRBD2|TRBJ2-2
CASSWTSGGHYTGELFF
TGTGCCAGCAGCTGGACTAGCGGGGGGCACTACACCGGGGAGCTGTTTTTT
>-|TRBV6-5|-|TRBJ2-2
CASRTDRTGELFF
TGTGCCAGCAGGACGGACCGTACCGGGGAGCTGTTTTTT
>-|TRBV7-9|-|TRBJ1-1
CASSDRERATEAFF
TGTGCCAGCAGCGACCGGGAACGGGCCACTGAAGCTTTCTTT
>-|TRBV7-9|-|TRBJ1-1
CASSPEVYTEAFF
TGTGCCAGCAGTCCTGAGGTGTACACTGAAGCTTTCTTT
>-|TRBV28|TRBD2|TRBJ2-7
CASSFASGRSGEQYF
TGTGCCAGCAGTTTCGCTAGCGGGAGATCTGGCGAGCAGTACTTC
>-|TRBV5-6|TRBD2|TRBJ2-5
CASSLVAGAQETQYF
TGTGCCAGCAGCTTGGTAGCGGGGGCTCAAGAGACCCAGTACTTC
>-|TRBV5-4|TRBD1|TRBJ2-5
CASSFDGQGEETQYF
TGTGCCAGCAGCTTTGACGGACAGGGAGAGGAGACCCAGTACTTC
>-|TRBV4-3|-|TRBJ2-7
CASSQDGREGEQYF
TGCGCCAGCAGCCAAGATGGTCGGGAAGGCGAGCAGTACTTC
>-|TRBV18|TRBD2|TRBJ2-7
CASSPYQLAGASYEQYF
TGTGCCAGCTCACCGTATCAACTAGCGGGGGCTTCCTACGAGCAGTACTTC
>-|TRBV23-1|TRBD1|TRBJ1-1
CASSHCLGDRERTEAFF
TGCGCCAGCAGCCATTGTTTGGGGGACAGGGAACGCACTGAAGCTTTCTTT
>-|TRBV19|-|TRBJ1-6
CASSPIAGKMNSPLHF
TGTGCCAGTAGTCCGATAGCAGGGAAGATGAATTCACCCCTCCACTTT
>-|TRBV30|-|TRBJ1-6
CAWSPFPRSPLHF
TGTGCCTGGAGTCCCTTTCCCCGTTCACCCCTCCACTTT
>-|TRBV6-1|-|TRBJ1-2
CASSEYNRENGYTF
TGTGCCAGCAGTGAATATAACAGGGAAAATGGCTACACCTTC
>-|TRBV30|-|TRBJ2-7
CAWSVQAGEQYF
TGTGCCTGGAGTGTACAGGCTGGCGAGCAGTACTTC
>-|TRBV5-1|-|TRBJ2-1
CASSLVGSARNEQFF
TGCGCCAGCAGCTTGGTTGGAAGCGCGAGGAATGAGCAGTTCTTC
>few|TRBV4-2|-|TRBJ2-1
CASSQGALGDEQFF
TGTGCCAGCAGCCAAGGAGCATTAGGGGATGAGCAGTTCTTC
>-|TRBV5-4|TRBD1|TRBJ2-1
CASSSGQGNYNEQFF
TGTGCCAGCAGCTCCGGACAGGGGAACTACAATGAGCAGTTCTTC
>-|TRBV28|TRBD1|TRBJ1-2
CASTMDGTGSDSYTF
TGTGCCAGCACCATGGACGGGACAGGGAGCGATAGCTACACCTTC
>-|TRBV6-5|-|TRBJ1-1
CASSYSKPDGGAFF
TGTGCCAGCAGTTATAGTAAGCCCGACGGGGGAGCTTTCTTT
>-|TRBV28|-|TRBJ1-4
CASSFRGLGEKLFF
TGTGCCAGCAGTTTCCGGGGGCTGGGTGAAAAACTGTTTTTT